This is a list of T cell receptor beta chains from one sample in a study of beta chain features in type 1 diabetes. The assay was immunoSEQ multiplex PCR, and TCRdb's table has in-frame clones only and misses some. Here the sample spans about 900,000 clones, 15% to 20% being singletons. Sample: naive CD4+ T cells from blood. The source is a young woman in good health. The conserved cysteine and the conserved F or W are not part of the CDR3 here. Not every row has a clone size; where given, it reads once, few, many or a size class.

>NA|TRBJ2-3|TRBV19
ASSPRREGTDTQY
>few|TRBJ2-1|TRBV7-9
ASSRPGTSAHEQF
>once|TRBJ2-7|TRBV9
ASSAFPLAGEQY
>NA|TRBJ1-1|TRBV7-2
ASSLITEAF
>few|TRBJ2-3|TRBV4-3
ASSQFWYATRVRDTDTQY
>few|TRBJ2-2|TRBV5-4
ASSLTVGVETGELF
>NA|TRBJ2-1|TRBV7-3
ASSYGRNNEQF
>NA|TRBJ1-2|TRBV6-5
ASSYSGQNYGYT
>few|TRBJ2-7|TRBV6-5
ASSYSAGNYEQY
>NA|TRBJ2-2|TRBV10-3
ASNPRTSGRPGGELF
>NA|TRBJ2-1|TRBV11-2
ASSMGQYNEQF
>NA|TRBJ2-1|TRBV7-9
ASSSRDRAMRHNEQF
>NA|TRBJ2-3|TRBV21-1
ASTTLAGGSDTQY
>NA|NA|TRBV5-1
ASSPSGLAIYEQY
>many|TRBJ2-1|TRBV23-1
ASSQSSARNEQF
>NA|TRBJ2-7|TRBV5-1
ASSAPSPSYEQY
>NA|TRBJ2-2|TRBV9
ASSARLGLGELF
>few|TRBJ2-3|TRBV27
ASNRGLSSTDTQY
>NA|TRBJ2-7|TRBV19
ASRREGEQY
>NA|TRBJ1-2|TRBV7-9
ASSYPGGRYGYT
>few|TRBJ2-7|TRBV5-1
ASSQAGGRSYEQY
>NA|TRBJ2-1|TRBV4-3
ASSPGGGNNEQF
>NA|TRBJ1-3|TRBV28
ASRQGHIFNTIY
>few|TRBJ2-7|TRBV18
ASSPRGSSYEQY
>many|TRBJ1-2|TRBV7-9
ASSGQNSYGYT
>NA|TRBJ1-1|TRBV6-5
ASSSLGGRAF
>few|TRBJ2-5|TRBV7-2
ASSQTIAGWGETQY
>few|TRBJ2-7|TRBV19
ASSITPSGPGMNEQY
>few|TRBJ2-5|TRBV28
ASSLPGLEETQY
>NA|TRBJ2-5|TRBV18
ASSDRAGTQY
>few|TRBJ2-1|TRBV18
ASSPRQGFSYNEQF
>NA|TRBJ2-1|TRBV28
ASTELDHEQF
>NA|TRBJ1-2|TRBV14
ASSPEPYGYGYT
>few|TRBJ2-2|TRBV5-1
ASRPGVATGELF
>few|TRBJ1-1|TRBV19
ASSRGLGGTEAF
>NA|TRBJ1-4|TRBV6-9
ASSYSRTGAGATNEKLF
>few|TRBJ2-5|TRBV7-2
ASSLVGGLRETQY
>NA|TRBJ1-3|TRBV14
ASSQEVGGYGNTIY